The 11 T cell receptor beta chains below all came from one sample that was sequenced in a study of T cell responses to AZD1222 COVID-19 vaccine. Sequencing was performed with immunoSEQ multiplex PCR; in TCRdb, only in-frame clones are kept and a portion is missing. The sample yields fewer than 120,000 clones, nearly 90% seen once. The material was peripheral blood, obtained on day 0 of AZD1222 vaccination. Receptors were obtained from an adult in good health.

This chain connects TRBV24-1 to TRBJ2-5, with 9 bases identical to TRBD1. The germline V gene has CDR1 KGHDR and CDR2 SFDVKD. Trimming took 6 bases from V and 5 from J; bases not matched to a gene: 6. There are 14 residues in the CDR3. The CDR3 nucleotides read TGTGCCACCAGTCCCGGGACAGGGATTGAGACCCAGTACTTC. Translating it yields CATSPGTGIETQYF.

The chain employs TRBV7-3 and TRBJ1-6; D not resolved. This CDR3 comprises 12 residues. The germline V gene encodes CDR1 SGHTA and CDR2 FQGTGA. V was shortened by 3 bases and J by 4 bases, with 1 base between the two germline ends. CDR3 sequence: CASSLYNSPLHF. The CDR3 DNA reads as TGTGCCAGCAGCTTGTATAATTCACCCCTCCACTTT.

The chain has TRBV5-1 and TRBJ1-5; TRBD1 matches at 7 bases. CDR1 is SGHRS, CDR2 YFSETQ, per germline. The CDR3 consists of 15 residues. V lost 4 bases, J lost 5 bases, and 9 bases stayed unmatched. The CDR3 protein is CASSPNPGTDQPQHF. The CDR3 DNA sequence: TGCGCCAGCAGCCCTAACCCCGGGACAGATCAGCCCCAGCATTTT.

This clone was observed a single time. V is TRBV28 and J is TRBJ1-2, with unresolved D. Germline assignment: CDR1 MDHEN and CDR2 SYDVKM. V dropped 8 bases and J dropped 8 bases, with 12 bases sitting between them. This CDR3 has 11 amino acids. Written as DNA, the CDR3 is TGTGCCAGCGGATCCACTAGGGGCTACACCTTC. Protein: CASGSTRGYTF.

Remarks on this clone: The junction shows a germline mismatch at one end, possibly a read error. V and J are TRBV7-7 and TRBJ2-3; D is possibly TRBD2 (5 bases). Germline V lookup: CDR1 SSHAT, CDR2 FNYEAQ (reference sequence). This CDR3 is 13 amino acids long. The CDR3 reads CASSGMLSDTQYF. CDR3 DNA: TGTGCTAGCAGCGGTATGCTTTCTGATACGCAGTATTTT.

The chain joins TRBV6-4 to TRBJ1-3; TRBD1 is a possible D gene (6 bases). The CDR3 is made up of 15 amino acids. V was cut by 7 bases and J by 2 bases, with 15 bases left in between. Germline lookup yields CDR1 MRHNA and CDR2 SNTAGT. The CDR3 nucleotides read TGTGCCAGCAAAGCCGCCGGGACAACTGGAAACACCATATATTTT. This gives the protein CASKAAGTTGNTIYF.

The V gene is TRBV28, the J gene TRBJ1-1; D gene uncertain. The CDR3 runs 14 residues. Germline CDR1 reads MDHEN; CDR2 reads SYDVKM. V shed 3 bases and J shed 0 bases, with 8 bases lying between them. CDR3 region: CASSFGRMNTEAFF. For the CDR3, the DNA is TGTGCCAGCAGTTTCGGGCGGATGAACACTGAAGCTTTCTTT.

The chain joins TRBV6-2 or TRBV6-3 to TRBJ2-2; the D is unclear. The CDR3 sequence is 15 residues long. V gave up 5 bases and J gave up 10 bases, with 20 bases separating them. Germline assignment: CDR1 MNHEY and CDR2 SVGEGT. The DNA for the CDR3 is TGTGCCAGCAGTCACCTCCTAGAGAATTCTGCGGAGCTGTTTTTT. This translates into CASSHLLENSAELFF.

The V call is TRBV6-2 or TRBV6-3, the J call TRBJ1-2, with a weak D call TRBD1 (5 bases). V was clipped by 1 base and J by 8 bases, with 11 bases between them. The CDR3 has 13 amino acids. Germline lookup yields CDR1 MNHEY and CDR2 SVGEGT. The CDR3 DNA reads as TGTGCCAGCAGTTACTTTGCGGGGGGAGGCTACACCTTC. Protein sequence: CASSYFAGGGYTF.

The chain uses TRBV28 and TRBJ2-2; no clear D gene. With 8 bases removed from V and 2 bases from J, the gap between germline ends came to 6 bases. The CDR3 extends over 12 amino acids. The germline gives CDR1 MDHEN, CDR2 SYDVKM. The CDR3 sequence: CASEVNTGELFF. CDR3 sequence (DNA): TGTGCCAGCGAAGTAAACACCGGGGAGCTGTTTTTT. The full variable domain, rest sourced from reference TRBV28 and TRBJ2-2, is DVKVTQSSRYLVKRTGEKVFLECVQDMDHENMFWYRQDPGLGLRLIYFSYDVKMKEKGDIPEGYSVSREKKERFSLILESASTNQTSMYLCASEVNTGELFFGEGSRLTVL.

The chain links TRBV18 to TRBJ1-1; D unclear. The germline V and J ends were trimmed by 6 bases and 4 bases, with 15 bases remaining between them. Germline V gene lookup returns CDR1 KGHSH and CDR2 LQKENI. The CDR3 length is 14 residues. CDR3 in amino acids: CASSSTVPPTEAFF. Here the CDR3 DNA reads TGTGCCAGCTCCTCGACGGTACCCCCCACTGAAGCTTTCTTT.